This T cell receptor (beta chain) was recorded in a study of T cell responses to AZD1222 COVID-19 vaccine. The germline gives CDR1 MNHEY, CDR2 SVGAGI. The CDR3 totals 13 residues. Between the trimmed V and J ends, which lost 5 bases and 3 bases, there was a span of 10 bases. Some clones are missing from TCRdb's copy, which holds only in-frame ones; the method was immunoSEQ multiplex PCR. The data contain some 87,000 clones, around 91% of them seen just once; the ten biggest clones take up about 31%. The sample here was peripheral blood, taken on day 0 of AZD1222 vaccination. The TCR originated in an adult in good health. This chain joins TRBV6-5 and TRBJ2-5; D not resolved. The CDR3 DNA follows: TGTGCCAGCAGTACGACCTGGGAAGAGACCCAGTACTTC. It translates to CASSTTWEETQYF.